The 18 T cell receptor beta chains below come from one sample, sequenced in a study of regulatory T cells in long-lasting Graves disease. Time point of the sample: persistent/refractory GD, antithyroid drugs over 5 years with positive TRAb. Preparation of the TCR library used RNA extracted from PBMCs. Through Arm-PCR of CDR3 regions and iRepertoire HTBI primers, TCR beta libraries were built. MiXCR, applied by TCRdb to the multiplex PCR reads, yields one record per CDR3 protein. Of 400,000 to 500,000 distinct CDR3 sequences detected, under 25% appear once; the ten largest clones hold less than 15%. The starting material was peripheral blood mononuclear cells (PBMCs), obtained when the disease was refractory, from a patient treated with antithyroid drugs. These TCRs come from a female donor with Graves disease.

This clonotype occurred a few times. The chain's CDR3 is CASSLASSEQYF. The CDR3 bases are TGTGCCAGCAGCTTAGCTTCGAGCGAGCAGTACTTC. The chain is built from TRBV7-2 and TRBJ2-7; D remains ambiguous. CDR3 length equals 12 residues. V was pared by 0 bases and J by 6 bases, with 6 bases between. Germline V gene sequence: CDR1 SGHTA, CDR2 FQGNSA.

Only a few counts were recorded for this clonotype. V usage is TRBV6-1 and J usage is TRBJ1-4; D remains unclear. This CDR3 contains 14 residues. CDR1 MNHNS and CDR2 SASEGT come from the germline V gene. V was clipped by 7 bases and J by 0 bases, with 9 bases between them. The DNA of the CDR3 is TGTGCCAGCACCGACTTTTCAACTAATGAAAAACTGTTTTTT. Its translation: CASTDFSTNEKLFF.

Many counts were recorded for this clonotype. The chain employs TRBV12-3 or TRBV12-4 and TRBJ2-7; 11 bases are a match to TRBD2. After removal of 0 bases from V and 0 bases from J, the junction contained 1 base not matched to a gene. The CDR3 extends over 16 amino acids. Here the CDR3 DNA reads TGTGCCAGCAGTTTAGCGGGACTAGCGGTCTCCTACGAGCAGTACTTC. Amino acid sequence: CASSLAGLAVSYEQYF.

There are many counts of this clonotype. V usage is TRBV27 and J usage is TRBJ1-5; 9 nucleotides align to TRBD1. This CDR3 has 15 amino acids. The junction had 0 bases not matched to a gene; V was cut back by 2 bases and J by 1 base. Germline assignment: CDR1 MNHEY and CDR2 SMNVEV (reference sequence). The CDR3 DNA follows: TGTGCCAGCAGTTTAGGGACAGGGAGCAATCAGCCCCAGCATTTT. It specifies CASSLGTGSNQPQHF.

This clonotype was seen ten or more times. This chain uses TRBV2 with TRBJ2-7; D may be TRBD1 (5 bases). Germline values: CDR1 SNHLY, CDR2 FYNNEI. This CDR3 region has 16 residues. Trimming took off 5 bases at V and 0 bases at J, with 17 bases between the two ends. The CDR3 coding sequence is TGTGCCAGCAGTTCCCCCCCGGACAAGAGCTCCTACGAGCAGTACTTC. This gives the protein CASSSPPDKSSYEQYF.

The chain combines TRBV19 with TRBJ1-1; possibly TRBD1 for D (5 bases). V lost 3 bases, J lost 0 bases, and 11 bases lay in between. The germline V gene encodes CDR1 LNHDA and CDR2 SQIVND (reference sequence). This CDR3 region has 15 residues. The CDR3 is CASSMGPGMNTEAFF. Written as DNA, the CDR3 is TGTGCCAGTAGTATGGGGCCAGGGATGAACACTGAAGCTTTCTTT. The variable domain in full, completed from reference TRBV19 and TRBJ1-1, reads DGGITQSPKYLFRKEGQNVTLSCEQNLNHDAMYWYRQDPGQGLRLIYYSQIVNDFQKGDIAEGYSVSREKKESFPLTVTSAQKNPTAFYLCASSMGPGMNTEAFFGQGTRLTVV.

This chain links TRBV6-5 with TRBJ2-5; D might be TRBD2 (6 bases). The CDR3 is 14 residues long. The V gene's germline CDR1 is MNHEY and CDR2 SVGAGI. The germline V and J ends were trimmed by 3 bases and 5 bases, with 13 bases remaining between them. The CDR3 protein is CASSYSGVEETQYF. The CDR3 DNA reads TGTGCCAGCAGTTATTCGGGAGTGGAGGAGACCCAGTACTTC.

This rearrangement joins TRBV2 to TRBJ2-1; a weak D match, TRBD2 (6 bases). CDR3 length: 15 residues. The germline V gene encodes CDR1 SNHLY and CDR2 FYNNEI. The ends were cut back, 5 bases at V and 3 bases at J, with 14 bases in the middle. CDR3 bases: TGTGCCAGCAGTCCCGGGACTGGGATCTACAATGAGCAGTTCTTC. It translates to CASSPGTGIYNEQFF.

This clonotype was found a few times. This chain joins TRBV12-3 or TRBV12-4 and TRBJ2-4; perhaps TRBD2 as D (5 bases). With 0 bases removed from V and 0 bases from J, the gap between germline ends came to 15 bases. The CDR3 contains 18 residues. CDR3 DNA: TGTGCCAGCAGTTTAGCGAGGAGGACCACTATAGCCAAAAACATTCAGTACTTC. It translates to CASSLARRTTIAKNIQYF.

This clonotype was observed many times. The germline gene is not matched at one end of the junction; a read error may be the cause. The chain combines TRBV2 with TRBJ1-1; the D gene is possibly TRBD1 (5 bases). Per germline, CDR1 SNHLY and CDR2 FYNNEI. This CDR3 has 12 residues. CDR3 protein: CASRQKEPGRPF. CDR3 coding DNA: TGTGCCAGCAGACAGAAAGAACCGGGACGGCCTTTT.

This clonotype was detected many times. This CDR3 reads CASSAGQGNTEAFF. The CDR3 DNA reads TGTGCCAGCAGTGCAGGACAGGGGAACACTGAAGCTTTCTTT. This rearrangement joins TRBV19 to TRBJ1-1, with TRBD1 matching 8 bases. CDR3 size: 14 residues. J was trimmed by 1 base and V by 9 bases; bases with no gene match: 7. Germline CDR1 and CDR2: LNHDA and SQIVND (reference sequence).

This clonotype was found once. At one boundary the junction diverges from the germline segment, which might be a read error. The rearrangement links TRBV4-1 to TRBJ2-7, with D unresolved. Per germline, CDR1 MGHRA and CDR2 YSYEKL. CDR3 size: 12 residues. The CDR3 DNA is TGCGCCAGCAGCCAGGATCCGGCGAGAGTTGACTTC. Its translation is CASSQDPARVDF.

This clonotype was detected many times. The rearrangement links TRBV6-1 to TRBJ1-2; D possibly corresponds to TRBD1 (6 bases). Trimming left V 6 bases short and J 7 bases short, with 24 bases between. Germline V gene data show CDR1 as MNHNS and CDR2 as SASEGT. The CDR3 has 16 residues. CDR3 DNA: TGTGCCAGCAGAACCACCTTCCGGGGGCGCGCGTTTGGCTACACCTTC. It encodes CASRTTFRGRAFGYTF.

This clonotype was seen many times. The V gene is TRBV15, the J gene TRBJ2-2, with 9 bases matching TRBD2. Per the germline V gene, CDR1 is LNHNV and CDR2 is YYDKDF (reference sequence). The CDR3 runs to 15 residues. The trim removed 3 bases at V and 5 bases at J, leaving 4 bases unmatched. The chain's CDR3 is CATSSSLAGTGELFF. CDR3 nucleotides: TGTGCCACCAGCAGTAGTCTAGCGGGGACCGGGGAGCTGTTTTTT.

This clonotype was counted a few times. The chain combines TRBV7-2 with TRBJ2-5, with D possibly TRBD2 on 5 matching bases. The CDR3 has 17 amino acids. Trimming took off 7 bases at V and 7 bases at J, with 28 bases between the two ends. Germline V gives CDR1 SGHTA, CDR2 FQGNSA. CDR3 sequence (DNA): TGTGCCAGCACCCATTTTAGTGCCGGACCCCCGGCGGGGACCCAGTACTTC. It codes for CASTHFSAGPPAGTQYF. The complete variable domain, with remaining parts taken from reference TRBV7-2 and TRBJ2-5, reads GAGVSQSPSNKVTEKGKDVELRCDPISGHTALYWYRQSLGQGLEFLIYFQGNSAPDKSGLPSDRFSAERTGGSVSTLTIQRTQQEDSAVYLCASTHFSAGPPAGTQYFGPGTRLLVL.

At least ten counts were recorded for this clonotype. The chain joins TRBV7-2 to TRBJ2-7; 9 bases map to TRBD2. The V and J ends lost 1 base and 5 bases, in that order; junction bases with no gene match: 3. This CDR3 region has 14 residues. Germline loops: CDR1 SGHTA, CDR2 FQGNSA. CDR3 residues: CASSLDPSGNEQYF. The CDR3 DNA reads TGTGCCAGCAGCTTAGATCCTAGCGGGAACGAGCAGTACTTC.

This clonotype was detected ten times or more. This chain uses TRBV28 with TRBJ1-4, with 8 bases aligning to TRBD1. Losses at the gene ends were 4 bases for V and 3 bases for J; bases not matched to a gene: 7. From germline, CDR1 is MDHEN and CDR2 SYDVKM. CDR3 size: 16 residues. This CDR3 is CASSSIWTGSNEKLFF. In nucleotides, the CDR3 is TGTGCCAGCAGTTCAATTTGGACAGGGTCTAATGAAAAACTGTTTTTT.

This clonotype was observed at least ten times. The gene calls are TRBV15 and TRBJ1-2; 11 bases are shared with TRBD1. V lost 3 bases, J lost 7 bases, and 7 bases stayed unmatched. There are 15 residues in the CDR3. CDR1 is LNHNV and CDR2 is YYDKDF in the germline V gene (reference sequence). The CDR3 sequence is CATSSWGQGEGGYTF. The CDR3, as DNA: TGTGCCACCAGCAGCTGGGGACAGGGGGAAGGTGGCTACACCTTC.